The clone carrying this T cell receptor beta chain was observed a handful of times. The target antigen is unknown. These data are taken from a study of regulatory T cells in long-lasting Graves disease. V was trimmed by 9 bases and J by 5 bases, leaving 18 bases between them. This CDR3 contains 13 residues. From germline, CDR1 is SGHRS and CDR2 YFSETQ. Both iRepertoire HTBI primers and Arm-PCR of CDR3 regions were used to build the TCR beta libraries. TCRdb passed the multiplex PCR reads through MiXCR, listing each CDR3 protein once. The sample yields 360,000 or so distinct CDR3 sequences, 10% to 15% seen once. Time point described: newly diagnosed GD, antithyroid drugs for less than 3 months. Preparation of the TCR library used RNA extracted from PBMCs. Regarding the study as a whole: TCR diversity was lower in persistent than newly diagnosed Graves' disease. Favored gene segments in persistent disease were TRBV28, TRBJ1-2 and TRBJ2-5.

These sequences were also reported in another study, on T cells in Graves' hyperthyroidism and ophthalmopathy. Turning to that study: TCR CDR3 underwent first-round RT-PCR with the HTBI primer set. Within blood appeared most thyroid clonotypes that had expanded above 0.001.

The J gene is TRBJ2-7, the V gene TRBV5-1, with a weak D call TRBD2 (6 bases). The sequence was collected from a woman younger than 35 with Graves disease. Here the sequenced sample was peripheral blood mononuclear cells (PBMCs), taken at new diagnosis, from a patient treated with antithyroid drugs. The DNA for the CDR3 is TGCGCCACCCGGAGGGAAGGGACCCACGAGCAGTACTTC. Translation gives CATRREGTHEQYF.